The 7 T cell receptor beta chains listed next were all sequenced from one sample in a study of CD8 T cells in ankylosing spondylitis. Study results and caveats: A motif in TCR beta, a set of eight highly homologous variants, appeared characteristic of ankylosing spondylitis blood.

These TCRs' antigens remain unknown. In TCRdb, the 5' RACE reads were re-called with MiXCR into one record per CDR3 protein. The table has roughly 490,000 distinct CDR3 sequences, about 5.4% seen once; the top ten hold under 4.5%. Material: blood, either unsorted or a sorted T cell fraction (not recorded which). The receptors here all came from a male donor with ankylosing spondylitis.

In its sample, this clonotype was seen a few times. The genes are TRBV5-1 and TRBJ2-7; TRBD1 matches 11 bases. Looked up from germline, CDR1 is SGHRS and CDR2 is YFSETQ. The V gene end was trimmed by 4 bases and the J gene end by 4 bases; junction bases not matched to a gene: 7. The CDR3 has 15 residues. The CDR3 is CASSRGTGGNYEQYF. The CDR3 DNA reads TGCGCCAGCAGCCGAGGGACAGGGGGTAATTACGAGCAGTACTTC.

This rearrangement joins TRBV5-1 to TRBJ2-7; TRBD1 matches 7 bases. CDR3 length: 14 amino acids. V shed 3 bases and J 2 bases; nucleotides not matched to a gene: 5. The germline V gene encodes CDR1 SGHRS and CDR2 YFSETQ. The CDR3 sequence: CASSWRTGPYEQYF. The CDR3 region has the DNA TGCGCCAGCAGCTGGAGGACAGGCCCCTACGAGCAGTACTTC.

This clonotype was detected ten times or more. V and J are TRBV15 and TRBJ1-5; D is unresolved. Per germline, CDR1 LNHNV and CDR2 YYDKDF (reference sequence). The CDR3 loop spans 12 amino acids. Trimming removed 4 bases from V and 5 bases from J, with 6 bases in between. The CDR3 region is CATSIGDQPQHF. As DNA, the CDR3 is TGTGCCACCAGCATAGGAGATCAGCCCCAGCATTTT.

This clonotype appeared many times. V is TRBV12-3 or TRBV12-4 and J is TRBJ1-1, with a weak D call TRBD1 (5 bases). With 7 bases removed from V and 4 bases from J, the gap between germline ends came to 13 bases. The CDR3 is 13 amino acids. CDR3 in DNA: TGTGCCAGCACCCCTAGACAGAGCACTGAAGCTTTCTTT. This codes for CASTPRQSTEAFF.

This clonotype was seen ten or more times. The chain joins TRBV28 to TRBJ1-6, with D uncertain. The germline V and J ends were trimmed by 6 bases and 7 bases, with 10 bases remaining between them. Germline CDR1 reads MDHEN; CDR2 reads SYDVKM. The CDR3 consists of 13 residues. CDR3 in amino acids: CASRPQANSPLHF. As DNA, the CDR3 is TGTGCCAGCAGGCCACAAGCGAATTCACCCCTCCACTTT. The full variable domain, with the rest looked up from reference TRBV28 and TRBJ1-6, is DVKVTQSSRYLVKRTGEKVFLECVQDMDHENMFWYRQDPGLGLRLIYFSYDVKMKEKGDIPEGYSVSREKKERFSLILESASTNQTSMYLCASRPQANSPLHFGNGTRLTVT.

This clonotype was recorded at least ten times. The chain employs TRBV28 and TRBJ1-5, with D perhaps TRBD1 (6 bases). The CDR3 covers 14 residues. Germline CDR1 reads MDHEN; CDR2 reads SYDVKM. V lost 3 bases to trimming and J lost 2 bases, with 8 bases between them. The CDR3 reads CASSLGAGNQPQHF. The CDR3 nucleotides are TGTGCCAGCAGTTTGGGGGCTGGCAATCAGCCCCAGCATTTT.

The chain links TRBV4-1 to TRBJ2-1; 7 nucleotides align to TRBD2. The CDR3 consists of 18 residues. Trimming took 0 bases from V and 0 from J; bases not matched to a gene: 8. Germline assignment: CDR1 MGHRA and CDR2 YSYEKL. CDR3 nucleotides: TGCGCCAGCAGCCAAGATAGGTGGGGCGGGAGCTCCTACAATGAGCAGTTCTTC. The encoded protein is CASSQDRWGGSSYNEQFF.